This TCR beta chain is drawn from a study of CD8+ T cells in alopecia areata. Study-wide points: The study found that many expanded lesional clones persisted in scalp and blood during tofacitinib.

The sample's treatment: oral pan-JAK inhibitor, 5-10 mg twice daily. Extracted from the samples, RNA was reverse transcribed into cDNA to serve as the sequencing template. TCRdb's copy holds only in-frame clones and misses some; the assay was immunoSEQ multiplex PCR. Of 95,000 to 120,000 clones in the sample, less than 70% were seen once. Only a few counts were recorded for this clone. Its antigen is not known. Germline-derived CDR1 and CDR2 are LNHDA and SQIVND (reference sequence). The V end lost 6 bases, the J end lost 2 bases, and 8 bases lay between the germline ends. This CDR3 has 12 residues. The receptor comes from a human donor with alopecia areata. Sample: CD4+ T cells sorted from blood, taken at week 24, from a patient treated with tofacitinib. J is TRBJ2-7 and V is TRBV19; the D call may be TRBD1 or TRBD2 (5 bases each). CDR3 DNA: TGTGCCAGTAGAGGGACCCCCTACGAGCAGTACTTC. Protein sequence: CASRGTPYEQYF.